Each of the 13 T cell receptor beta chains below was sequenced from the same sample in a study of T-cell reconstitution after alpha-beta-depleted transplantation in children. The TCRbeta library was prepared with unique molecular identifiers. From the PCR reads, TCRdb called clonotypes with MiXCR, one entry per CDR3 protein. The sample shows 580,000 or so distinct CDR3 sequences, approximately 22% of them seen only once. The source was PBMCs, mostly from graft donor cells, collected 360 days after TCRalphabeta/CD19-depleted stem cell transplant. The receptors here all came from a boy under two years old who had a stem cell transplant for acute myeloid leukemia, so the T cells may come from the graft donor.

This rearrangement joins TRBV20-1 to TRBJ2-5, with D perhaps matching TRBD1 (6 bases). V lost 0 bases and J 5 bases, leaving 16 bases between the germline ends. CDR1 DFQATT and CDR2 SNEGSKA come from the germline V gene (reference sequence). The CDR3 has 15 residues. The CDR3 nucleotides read TGCAGTGCTAGAGATCTCGTTGGGGGCGGGGAGACCCAGTACTTC. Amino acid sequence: CSARDLVGGGETQYF.

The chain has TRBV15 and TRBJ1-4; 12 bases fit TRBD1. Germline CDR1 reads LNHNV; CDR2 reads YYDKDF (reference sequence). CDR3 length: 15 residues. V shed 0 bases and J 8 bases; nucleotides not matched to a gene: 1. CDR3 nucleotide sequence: TGTGCCACCAGCAGAGAGGGACAGGGGGCCGAAAAACTGTTTTTT. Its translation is CATSREGQGAEKLFF. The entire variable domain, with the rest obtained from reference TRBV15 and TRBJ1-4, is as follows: DAMVIQNPRYQVTQFGKPVTLSCSQTLNHNVMYWYQQKSSQAPKLLFHYYDKDFNNEADTPDNFQSRRPNTSFCFLDIRSPGLGDTAMYLCATSREGQGAEKLFFGSGTQLSVL.

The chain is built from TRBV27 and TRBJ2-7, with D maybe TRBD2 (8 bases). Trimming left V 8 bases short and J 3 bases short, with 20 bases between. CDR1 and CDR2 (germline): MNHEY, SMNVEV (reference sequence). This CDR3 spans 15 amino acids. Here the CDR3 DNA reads TGTGCCAGCTCTTTAGCGGGGACAGATTTCTACGAGCAGTACTTC. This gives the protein CASSLAGTDFYEQYF.

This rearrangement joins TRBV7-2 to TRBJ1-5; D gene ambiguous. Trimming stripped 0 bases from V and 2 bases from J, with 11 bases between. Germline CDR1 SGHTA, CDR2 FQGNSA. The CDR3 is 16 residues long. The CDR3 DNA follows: TGTGCCAGCAGCTTAGCGGGGTTTGACGGCAATCAGCCCCAGCATTTT. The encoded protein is CASSLAGFDGNQPQHF. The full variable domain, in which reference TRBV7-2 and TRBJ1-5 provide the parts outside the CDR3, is GAGVSQSPSNKVTEKGKDVELRCDPISGHTALYWYRQSLGQGLEFLIYFQGNSAPDKSGLPSDRFSAERTGGSVSTLTIQRTQQEDSAVYLCASSLAGFDGNQPQHFGDGTRLSIL.

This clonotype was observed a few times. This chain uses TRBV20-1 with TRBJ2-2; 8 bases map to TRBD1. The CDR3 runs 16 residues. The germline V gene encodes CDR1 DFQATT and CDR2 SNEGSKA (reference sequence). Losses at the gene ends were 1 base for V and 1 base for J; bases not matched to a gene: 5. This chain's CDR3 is CSARATGGRNTGELFF. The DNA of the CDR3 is TGCAGTGCTAGAGCTACAGGGGGGAGGAACACCGGGGAGCTGTTTTTT.

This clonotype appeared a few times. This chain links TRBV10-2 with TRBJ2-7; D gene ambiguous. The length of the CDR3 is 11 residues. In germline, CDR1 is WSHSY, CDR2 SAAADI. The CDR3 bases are TGTGCCAGCAGTGATGGCTACGAGCAGTACGTC. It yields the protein CASSDGYEQYV.

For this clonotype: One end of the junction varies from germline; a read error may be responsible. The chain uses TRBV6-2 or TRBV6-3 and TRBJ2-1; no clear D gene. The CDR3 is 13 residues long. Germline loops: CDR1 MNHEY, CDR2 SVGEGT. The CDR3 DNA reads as TGTGCCAGCAGTTACTCGCTAATGTATGAGCGGTTCTTC. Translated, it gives CASSYSLMYERFF.

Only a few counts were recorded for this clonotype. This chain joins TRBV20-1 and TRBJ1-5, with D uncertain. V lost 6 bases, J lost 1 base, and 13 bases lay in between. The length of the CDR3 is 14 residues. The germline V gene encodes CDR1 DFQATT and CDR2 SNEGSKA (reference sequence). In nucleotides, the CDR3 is TGCAGTGCCGTAAGTGGCCAGAGCAATCAGCCCCAGCATTTT. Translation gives CSAVSGQSNQPQHF.

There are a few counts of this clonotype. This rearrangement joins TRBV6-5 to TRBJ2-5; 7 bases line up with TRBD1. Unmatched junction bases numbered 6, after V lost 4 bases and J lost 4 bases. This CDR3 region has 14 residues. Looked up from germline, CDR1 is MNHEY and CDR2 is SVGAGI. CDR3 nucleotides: TGTGCCAGCAGTTTCGAGACAGGGTCAGAGACCCAGTACTTC. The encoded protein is CASSFETGSETQYF.

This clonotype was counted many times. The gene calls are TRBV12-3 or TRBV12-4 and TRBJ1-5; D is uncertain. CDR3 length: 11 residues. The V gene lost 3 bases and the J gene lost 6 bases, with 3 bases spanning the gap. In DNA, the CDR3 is TGTGCCAGCAGTTTCGGTCAGCCCCAGCATTTT. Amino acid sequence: CASSFGQPQHF.

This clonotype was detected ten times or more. As DNA, the CDR3 is TGTGCCAGCAGCCCGCGGACCGTCGAGGGGGCTTTCTTT. Protein product: CASSPRTVEGAFF. The chain links TRBV5-5 to TRBJ1-1; possibly TRBD1 for D (5 bases). With 4 bases removed from V and 11 bases from J, the gap between germline ends came to 18 bases. The CDR3 is made up of 13 amino acids. Per the germline V gene, CDR1 is SGHKS and CDR2 is YYEKEE (reference sequence).

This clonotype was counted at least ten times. The CDR3 DNA follows: TGCAGTGCGTCTAGGGGCACGCAGTATTTT. This gives the protein CSASRGTQYF. J is TRBJ2-3 and V is TRBV20-1, with D tentatively TRBD1 (5 bases). The germline CDR1 and CDR2 sequences are DFQATT and SNEGSKA (reference sequence). This CDR3 region has 10 residues. The V end lost 6 bases, the J end lost 9 bases, and 10 bases lay between the germline ends.

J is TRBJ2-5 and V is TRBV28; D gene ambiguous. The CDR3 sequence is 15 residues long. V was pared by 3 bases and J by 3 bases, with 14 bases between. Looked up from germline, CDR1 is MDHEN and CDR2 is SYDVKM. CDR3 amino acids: CASSFVGQLKETQYF. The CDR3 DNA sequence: TGTGCCAGCAGTTTTGTGGGCCAGCTTAAAGAGACCCAGTACTTC.